These 22 T cell receptor beta chains originate from one sample sequenced in a study of Ad26.COV2.S vaccination and SARS-CoV-2 variants (dated by TCRdb to 2020 to 2022). What this sample's treatment or condition label stands for: about 20 received Ad26.COV2.S at low or high dose, single or two shots; 5 received placebo; per-sample allocation not given. Repertoires of vaccine and placebo recipients were sequenced from samples taken on day 63 after the first injection. The library was built by means of the immunoSEQ multiplex PCR assay. TCRdb mirrors the immuneACCESS table, restricted to in-frame sequences. Some clones are absent from its copies; in checked studies, under half trace to an unresolved V gene, and the reason for the others is unknown. This sample is represented by fewer than 400,000 clones; over 75% of them were singletons. The top ten constitute 1.9% of the sample. The sample was peripheral blood, taken in a trial of Ad26.COV2.S vaccine versus placebo. The origin of the receptors is a person aged 18-60 years who received the Ad26.COV2.S COVID-19 vaccine or a placebo.

V usage is TRBV19 and J usage is TRBJ2-1; D gene ambiguous. The germline gives CDR1 LNHDA, CDR2 SQIVND (reference sequence). This CDR3 spans 14 amino acids. Trimming cost V 4 bases and J 7 bases, with 14 bases left between them. The CDR3 DNA sequence: TGTGCCAGTAGTAATGGGTTGGGCATGAATGAGCAGTTCTTC. Translation: CASSNGLGMNEQFF.

As DNA, the CDR3 is TGTGCCAGCAGCGTGGGGCGGTTAGAGACCCAGTACTTC. Its protein is CASSVGRLETQYF. The chain employs TRBV9 and TRBJ2-5; a possible D gene is TRBD1 (5 bases). Germline loops: CDR1 SGDLS, CDR2 YYNGEE. This CDR3 has 13 amino acids. V lost 2 bases and J lost 4, with 9 bases in between.

The V and J genes are TRBV5-1 and TRBJ2-5; the D gene is possibly TRBD2 (5 bases). Trimming took 3 bases from V and 1 from J, leaving 13 bases between them. The germline gives CDR1 SGHRS, CDR2 YFSETQ. The CDR3 is 15 amino acids. The CDR3 nucleotides read TGCGCCAGCAGCTCCGAGGGTCTTCTCCAAGAGACCCAGTACTTC. Translation: CASSSEGLLQETQYF.

V usage is TRBV27 and J usage is TRBJ1-5; TRBD1 matches at 8 bases. CDR1 MNHEY and CDR2 SMNVEV come from the germline V gene (reference sequence). J was trimmed by 4 bases and V by 5 bases; bases with no gene match: 7. The CDR3 consists of 15 residues. CDR3 bases: TGTGCCAGCAGTGCAGGGGGCCTAGGGAATCAGCCCCAGCATTTT. Translation: CASSAGGLGNQPQHF.

This chain connects TRBV11-2 to TRBJ2-1, with 7 bases that match TRBD2. Germline CDR1 SGHAT, CDR2 FQNNGV. Germline trimming cut 5 bases from V and 4 bases from J; bases unmatched to any gene: 2. The CDR3 totals 13 residues. The CDR3 region has the DNA TGTGCCAGCAGCCGGACTAGTTACAATGAGCAGTTCTTC. It codes for CASSRTSYNEQFF.

This clone appeared a few times. The rearrangement links TRBV11-2 to TRBJ1-6; 8 bases agree with TRBD1. Trimming at V came to 4 bases and at J to 11 bases, leaving 7 bases not matched to a gene. The CDR3 is 14 residues long. Germline CDR1 is SGHAT and CDR2 is FQNNGV. The CDR3 DNA is TGTGCCAGCAGCTCGTTACGACAGGGGACACCCCTCCACTTT. Amino acid sequence: CASSSLRQGTPLHF. Drawing the rest from reference TRBV11-2 and TRBJ1-6, the complete variable domain is EAGVAQSPRYKIIEKRQSVAFWCNPISGHATLYWYQQILGQGPKLLIQFQNNGVVDDSQLPKDRFSAERLKGVDSTLKIQPAKLEDSAVYLCASSSLRQGTPLHFGNGTRLTVT.

V is TRBV28 and J is TRBJ2-1; 9 bases match TRBD2. Germline-derived CDR1 and CDR2 are MDHEN and SYDVKM. V lost 5 bases to trimming and J lost 0 bases; unmatched junction nucleotides: 2. This CDR3 is 15 amino acids long. CDR3 sequence (DNA): TGTGCCAGCAGTGTTAGCGGGAGCTCCTACAATGAGCAGTTCTTC. It codes for CASSVSGSSYNEQFF.

The rearrangement joins TRBV11-2 to TRBJ2-7, with 8 bases matching TRBD2. V dropped 10 bases and J dropped 3; count of bases not matched to a gene: 8. The germline gives CDR1 SGHAT, CDR2 FQNNGV. The CDR3 runs to 13 residues. CDR3 residues: CAIPKREHYEQYF. CDR3 DNA: TGTGCCATCCCAAAGCGGGAGCACTACGAGCAGTACTTC.

The chain carries TRBV27 and TRBJ2-5; TRBD1 agrees at 7 bases. This CDR3 has 14 residues. CDR1 is MNHEY, CDR2 SMNVEV, per germline (reference sequence). J gave up 0 bases and V 4 bases, and 2 bases lay outside the gene matches. The CDR3 DNA is TGTGCCAGCAGTTCGACAGGGTACCAAGAGACCCAGTACTTC. Protein: CASSSTGYQETQYF.

The chain uses TRBV7-2 and TRBJ1-2, with D maybe TRBD1 (6 bases). The CDR3 spans 14 residues. Germline V gives CDR1 SGHTA, CDR2 FQGNSA. Trimming cost V 5 bases and J 7 bases, with 17 bases left between them. The CDR3 region has the DNA TGTGCCAGCAGCCCCTACAACCCAGGGGTTGGCTACACCTTC. Protein: CASSPYNPGVGYTF.

The J gene is TRBJ2-7, the V gene TRBV27, with D tentatively TRBD2 (5 bases). Germline V gene sequence: CDR1 MNHEY, CDR2 SMNVEV (reference sequence). This CDR3 comprises 13 residues. Trimming left V 5 bases short and J 6 bases short, with 14 bases between. In nucleotides, the CDR3 is TGTGCCAGCAGTCTGGGTGGGAGTCGCGAGCAGTACTTC. This sequence encodes CASSLGGSREQYF.

This chain links TRBV6-5 with TRBJ2-1; 9 bases line up with TRBD2. CDR1 and CDR2 from the germline V gene are MNHEY and SVGAGI. The trim removed 7 bases at V and 16 bases at J, leaving 8 bases unmatched. The CDR3 is 11 amino acids. This chain's CDR3 is CASTPGTSLFF. The CDR3 nucleotides read TGTGCCAGCACCCCCGGGACTAGCCTCTTCTTC.

The rearrangement links TRBV6-5 to TRBJ2-7; tentatively, D is TRBD2 (6 bases). Between the trimmed V and J ends, which lost 4 bases and 0 bases, there was a span of 13 bases. CDR3 length: 15 residues. In germline, CDR1 is MNHEY, CDR2 SVGAGI. CDR3 sequence reads: CASSLGLLLSYEQYF. The CDR3 nucleotides are TGTGCCAGCAGTTTAGGACTACTACTCTCCTACGAGCAGTACTTC.

The CDR3 sequence: CASSRQPISNQPQHF. DNA of the CDR3: TGTGCCAGCAGTCGACAGCCGATTAGCAATCAGCCCCAGCATTTT. J is TRBJ1-5 and V is TRBV28, with a tentative D call TRBD1 (5 bases). CDR1 is MDHEN, CDR2 SYDVKM, per germline. V shed 5 bases and J shed 0 bases, with 11 bases lying between them. The CDR3 is 15 amino acids.

This chain uses TRBV6-2 or TRBV6-3 with TRBJ2-5; D not resolved. Germline assignment: CDR1 MNHEY and CDR2 SVGEGT. This CDR3 is 14 amino acids long. Trimming took 2 bases from V and 4 from J, leaving 11 bases between them. The CDR3 region has the DNA TGTGCCAGCAGTTACACGGCCTCCGGAGAGACCCAGTACTTC. As protein: CASSYTASGETQYF.

This clone showed up just a few times. J is TRBJ1-5 and V is TRBV4-1; D remains unclear. The CDR3 covers 15 residues. The germline V and J ends were trimmed by 3 bases and 0 bases, with 9 bases remaining between them. The germline CDR1 and CDR2 sequences are MGHRA and YSYEKL. CDR3 sequence: CASSQGWGSNQPQHF. The CDR3 nucleotides read TGCGCCAGCAGCCAGGGCTGGGGTAGCAATCAGCCCCAGCATTTT.

This rearrangement joins TRBV19 to TRBJ2-1; TRBD2 matches 10 bases. This CDR3 region has 17 residues. CDR1 is LNHDA, CDR2 SQIVND, per germline (reference sequence). Trimming took 5 bases from V and 7 from J; bases not matched to a gene: 14. CDR3 nucleotide sequence: TGTGCCAGTAGTCGACGGGGCCTAGCGGGAGTTCAAAATGAGCAGTTCTTC. As protein: CASSRRGLAGVQNEQFF.

This clone was seen a few times. V is TRBV29-1 and J is TRBJ1-1; the D gene is possibly TRBD1 (5 bases). Germline V gene data show CDR1 as SQVTM and CDR2 as ANQGSEA. The CDR3 extends over 11 amino acids. V shed 6 bases and J shed 4 bases, with 9 bases lying between them. In nucleotides, the CDR3 is TGCAGCGTCAGGGTCGGCACTGAAGCTTTCTTT. Amino acids: CSVRVGTEAFF.

V gene TRBV30 combines with J gene TRBJ1-5, with D maybe TRBD1 (6 bases). The V and J ends lost 4 bases and 0 bases respectively, with 13 bases between them. CDR1 is GTSNPN and CDR2 is SVGIG in the germline V gene (reference sequence). The CDR3 is 15 amino acids. CDR3: CAWTPGGASNQPQHF. The CDR3 region has the DNA TGTGCCTGGACCCCCGGGGGGGCTAGCAATCAGCCCCAGCATTTT.

The chain links TRBV23-1 to TRBJ2-7, with D possibly TRBD1 on 5 matching bases. TRBV23-1 is designated an ORF whose function remains uncertain. The CDR3 consists of 15 residues. The ends were cut back, 2 bases at V and 2 bases at J, with 13 bases in the middle. DNA of the CDR3: TGCGCCAGCAGTCAAGAGTTACAGGAAACCTACGAGCAGTACTTC. It translates to CASSQELQETYEQYF.

The chain couples TRBV20-1 to TRBJ2-1; TRBD2 matches 9 bases. The CDR3 covers 14 residues. With 3 bases clipped from V and 6 bases from J, the junction kept 6 bases outside the gene matches. Germline lookup yields CDR1 DFQATT and CDR2 SNEGSKA (reference sequence). The CDR3 spells CSASKTSGVNEQFF. CDR3 DNA sequence: TGCAGTGCTAGTAAGACTAGCGGTGTCAATGAGCAGTTCTTC.

The chain is built from TRBV2 and TRBJ2-1; 7 positions match TRBD1. This CDR3 spans 13 amino acids. Trimming cost V 9 bases and J 0 bases; bases outside gene matches: 2. The V gene's germline CDR1 is SNHLY and CDR2 FYNNEI. The CDR3 reads CASRGLSYNEQFF. DNA for the CDR3: TGTGCCAGTAGGGGGCTCTCCTACAATGAGCAGTTCTTC.